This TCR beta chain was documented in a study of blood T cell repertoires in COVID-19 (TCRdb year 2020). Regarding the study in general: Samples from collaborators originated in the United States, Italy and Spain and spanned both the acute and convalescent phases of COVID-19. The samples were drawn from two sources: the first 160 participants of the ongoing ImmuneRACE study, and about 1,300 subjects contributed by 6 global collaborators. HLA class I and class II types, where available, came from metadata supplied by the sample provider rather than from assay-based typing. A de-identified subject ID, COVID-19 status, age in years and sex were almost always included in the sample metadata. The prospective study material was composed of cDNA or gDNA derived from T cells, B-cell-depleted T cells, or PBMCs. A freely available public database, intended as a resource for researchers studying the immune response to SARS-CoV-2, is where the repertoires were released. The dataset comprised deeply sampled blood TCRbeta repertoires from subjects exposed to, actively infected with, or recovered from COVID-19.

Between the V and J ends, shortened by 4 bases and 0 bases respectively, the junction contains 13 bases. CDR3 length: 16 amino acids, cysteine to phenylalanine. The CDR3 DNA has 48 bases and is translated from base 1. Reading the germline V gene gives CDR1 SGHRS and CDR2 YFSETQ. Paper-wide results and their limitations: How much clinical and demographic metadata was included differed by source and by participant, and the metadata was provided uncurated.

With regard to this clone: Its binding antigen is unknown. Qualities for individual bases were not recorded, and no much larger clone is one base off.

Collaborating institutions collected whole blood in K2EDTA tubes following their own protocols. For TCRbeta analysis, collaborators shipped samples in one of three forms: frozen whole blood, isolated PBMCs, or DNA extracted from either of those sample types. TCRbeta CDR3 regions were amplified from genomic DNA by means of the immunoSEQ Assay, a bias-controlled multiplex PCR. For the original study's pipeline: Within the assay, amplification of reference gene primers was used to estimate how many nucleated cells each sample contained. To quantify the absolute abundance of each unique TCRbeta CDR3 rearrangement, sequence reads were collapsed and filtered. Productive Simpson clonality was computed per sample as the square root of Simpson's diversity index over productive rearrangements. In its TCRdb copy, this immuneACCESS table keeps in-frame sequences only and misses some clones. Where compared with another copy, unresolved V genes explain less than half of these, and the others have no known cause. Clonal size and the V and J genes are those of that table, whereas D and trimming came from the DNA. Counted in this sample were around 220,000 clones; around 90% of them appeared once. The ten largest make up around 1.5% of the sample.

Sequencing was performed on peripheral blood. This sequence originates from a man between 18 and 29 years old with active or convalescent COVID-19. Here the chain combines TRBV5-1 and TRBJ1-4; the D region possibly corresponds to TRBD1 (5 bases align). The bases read TGCGCCAGCAGCCCGGGGGGGGTGGCAACTAATGAAAAACTGTTTTTT. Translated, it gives CASSPGGVATNEKLFF.